This is a list of T cell receptor beta chains from one sample in a study of technical replicates of blood from four donors. Assay: immunoSEQ multiplex PCR; the TCRdb copy retains only in-frame clones and omits some. The profile shows over 60,000 clones, around nine tenths of them singletons. Specimen: PBMCs. The receptors here all came from a human donor in good health. Some clones in this sample may be carry-over from other donors' samples. CDR3s include the opening cysteine and the closing phenylalanine or tryptophan. The order of the fields is V gene, J gene, CDR3 protein.

TRBV6-6	TRBJ1-1	CASSYAGGALTEAFF
TRBV5-5	TRBJ2-7	CASSLGEYGEQYF
TRBV21-1	TRBJ2-7	CASSDTSGSDYEQYF
TRBV4-3	TRBJ1-1	CASSHGWPAEAFF
TRBV19	TRBJ1-5	CASSTPAGQPQHF
TRBV6-1	TRBJ1-6	CASRPGTGLSSPLHF
TRBV7-9	TRBJ2-5	CASSGTTGPYQQTQYF
TRBV6-6	TRBJ2-7	CASRGGSYEQYF
TRBV13	TRBJ1-1	CASSAGRMNTEAFF
TRBV4-1	TRBJ2-7	CASSQLAGGSYEQYF
TRBV19	TRBJ2-7	CASSPDAGTLEQYF
TRBV9	TRBJ2-7	CASTRQGNPENEQYF
TRBV27	TRBJ2-1	CASSSHRTLLQFF
TRBV6-1	TRBJ2-3	CASSDANGHSTQYF
TRBV5-1	TRBJ1-4	CASSLGDSATNEKLFF
TRBV6-4	TRBJ1-1	CASSSEEGSEAFF
TRBV30	TRBJ2-6	CAWTAGHLISGANVLTF
TRBV27	TRBJ2-3	CASSRTLGLAGVVGTDTQYF
TRBV15	TRBJ2-7	CATSRDLSDPYEQYF
TRBV4-1	TRBJ1-6	CASSQGDRGSPLHF
TRBV21-1	TRBJ2-7	CASSKAPNYEQYF
TRBV5-1	TRBJ2-5	CASSLQVRETQYF
TRBV4-2	TRBJ2-1	CASSQVAGTSGKYNEQFF
TRBV6-6	TRBJ2-7	CASSYLRLGDYEQYF
TRBV6-5	TRBJ2-7	CASSYGTSGPYEQYF
TRBV5-6	TRBJ1-6	CASRERDRYSPLHF
TRBV6-1	TRBJ2-7	CASSETGGGEQYF
TRBV5-4	TRBJ2-1	CASSPAGGSYNEQFF
TRBV29-1	TRBJ1-2	CSAYAASANYGYTF
TRBV27	TRBJ2-3	CASSLFGGTDTQYF
TRBV6-6	TRBJ1-5	CASSKSQGATNQPQHF